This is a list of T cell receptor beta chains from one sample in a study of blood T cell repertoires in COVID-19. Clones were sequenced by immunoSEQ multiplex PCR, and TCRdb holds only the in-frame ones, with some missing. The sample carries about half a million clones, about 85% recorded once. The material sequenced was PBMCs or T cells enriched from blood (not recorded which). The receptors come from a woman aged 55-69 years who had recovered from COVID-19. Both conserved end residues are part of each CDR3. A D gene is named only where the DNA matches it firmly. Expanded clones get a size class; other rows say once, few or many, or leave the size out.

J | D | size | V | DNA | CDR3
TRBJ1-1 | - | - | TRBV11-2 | TGTGCCAGCAGCTTAGATCTCCTGACTGAAGCTTTCTTT | CASSLDLLTEAFF
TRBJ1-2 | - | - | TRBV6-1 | TGTGCCAGCAGTGAAGGGAGCGTTGGGGGACAAAGCTACACCTTC | CASSEGSVGGQSYTF
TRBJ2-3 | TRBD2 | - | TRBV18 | TGTGCCAGCTCGCCATGGAGGGTTCGGGGGGGGCGAGATACGCAGTATTTT | CASSPWRVRGGRDTQYF
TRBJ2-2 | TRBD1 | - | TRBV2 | TGTGCCAGCAGTGCAGACAGGGACACCGGGGAGCTGTTTTTT | CASSADRDTGELFF
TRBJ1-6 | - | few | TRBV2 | TGTGCCAGCACCAACAGGGCGAGCAGGTCACCCCTCCACTTT | CASTNRASRSPLHF
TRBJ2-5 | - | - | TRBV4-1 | TGCGCCAGCAGCCGGAACCACGCGGACCGCAGGGCCCAAGAGACCCAGTACTTC | CASSRNHADRRAQETQYF
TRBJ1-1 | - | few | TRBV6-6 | TGTGCCAGCAGCTCCCCCTCGACAAGGGGGAACACTGAAGCTTTCTTT | CASSSPSTRGNTEAFF
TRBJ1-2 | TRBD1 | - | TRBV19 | TGTGCCAGTAGTACGACAGGGGACTATGGCTACACCTTC | CASSTTGDYGYTF
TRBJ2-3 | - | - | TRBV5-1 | TGCGCCAGCAGCTTCTCCCGGTCTAGCACAGATACGCAGTATTTT | CASSFSRSSTDTQYF
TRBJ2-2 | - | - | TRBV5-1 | TGCGCCAGCAGCCGGGACAAGTACACCGGGGAGCTGTTTTTT | CASSRDKYTGELFF
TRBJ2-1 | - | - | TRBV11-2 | TGTGCCAGCAGCTTGATCTTACTTGGTAATGAGCAGTTCTTC | CASSLILLGNEQFF
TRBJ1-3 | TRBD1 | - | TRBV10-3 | TGTGCCATCAGCGGGACAGGGCTTAGAAACACCATATATTTT | CAISGTGLRNTIYF
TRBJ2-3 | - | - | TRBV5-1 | TGCGCCAGCGGGCTATCAGATACGCAGTATTTT | CASGLSDTQYF
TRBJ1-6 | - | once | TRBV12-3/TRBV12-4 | TGTGCCAGCAGTTTCAGGGATTCACCCCTCCACTTT | CASSFRDSPLHF
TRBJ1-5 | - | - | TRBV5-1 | TGCGCCAGCAGCTTGGGAGGGCTTTCAAGCAATCAGCCCCAGCATTTT | CASSLGGLSSNQPQHF
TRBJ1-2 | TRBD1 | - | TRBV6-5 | TGTGCCAGCAGCCGCCAGGGGGATGGCTACACCTTC | CASSRQGDGYTF
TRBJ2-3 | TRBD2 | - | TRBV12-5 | TGTGCTAGTGGTGCAGGGAGGGTTCGCACAGATACGCAGTATTTT | CASGAGRVRTDTQYF
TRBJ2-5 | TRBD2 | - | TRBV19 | TGTGCCAGTAGTTTAGACCCTTCTAGCGGGGGTATACAAGAGACCCAGTACTTC | CASSLDPSSGGIQETQYF
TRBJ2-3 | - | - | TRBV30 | TGTGCCTGGAGTGTTAATGGCCGTACAGATACGCAGTATTTT | CAWSVNGRTDTQYF
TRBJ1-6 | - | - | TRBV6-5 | TGTGCCAGCAGCTCCCTTCGAGATTCACCCCTCCACTTT | CASSSLRDSPLHF
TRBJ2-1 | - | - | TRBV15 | TGTGCCACCAGCAGAGAACTCCTCCTTCGGAATGAGCAGTTCTTC | CATSRELLLRNEQFF
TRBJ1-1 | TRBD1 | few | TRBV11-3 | TGTGCCAGCAGCTTGGGGACAGGGAGGCACACTGAAGCTTTCTTT | CASSLGTGRHTEAFF
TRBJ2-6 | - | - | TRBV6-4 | TGTGCCAGCAGTGACTCCAGGTTCTCTGGGGCCAACGTCCTGACTTTC | CASSDSRFSGANVLTF
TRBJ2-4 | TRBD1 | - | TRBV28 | TGTGCCAGCAGTTTGTCGACAGGGGAGGCCAAAAACATTCAGTACTTC | CASSLSTGEAKNIQYF
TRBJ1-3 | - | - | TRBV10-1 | TGCGCCAGCAGTCCGGACAGCGTCTCTGGAAACACCATATATTTT | CASSPDSVSGNTIYF
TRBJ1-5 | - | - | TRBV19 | TGTGCCAGTAGTCAAACGTACGGGAACAATCAGCCCCAGCATTTT | CASSQTYGNNQPQHF
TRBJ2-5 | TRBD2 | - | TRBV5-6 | TGTGCCAGCAGCTTGGCCGCTAGCGGGGGGGCCAAGAGAGAGACCCAGTACTTC | CASSLAASGGAKRETQYF
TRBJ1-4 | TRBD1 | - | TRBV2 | TGTGCCAGCAGCGGACAGGGTTTGGTTTCTGAAAAACTGTTTTTT | CASSGQGLVSEKLFF
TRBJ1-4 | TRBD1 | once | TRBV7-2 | TGTGCCAGCAGCACAGGGGGCGGTGAAAAACTGTTTTTT | CASSTGGGEKLFF
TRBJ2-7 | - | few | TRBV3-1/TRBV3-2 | TGTGCCAGCAGCCAACGGGGGAACGAGCAGTACTTC | CASSQRGNEQYF
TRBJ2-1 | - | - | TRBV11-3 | TGTGCCAGCAGCTTGGGGGGACCTTACAATGAGCAGTTCTTC | CASSLGGPYNEQFF
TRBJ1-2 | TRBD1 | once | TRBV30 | TGTGCCTGGAGTTCCCAGGGACAGAGAAACTATGGCTACACCTTC | CAWSSQGQRNYGYTF
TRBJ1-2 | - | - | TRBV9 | TGTGCCAGCAGACCTACCGGGGGTTTCGGCTACACCTTC | CASRPTGGFGYTF
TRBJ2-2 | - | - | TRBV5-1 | TGCGCCAGCAGCTTGTGGAGAGCGAACACCGGGGAGCTGTTTTTT | CASSLWRANTGELFF
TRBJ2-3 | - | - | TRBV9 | TGTGCCAGCAGCGTAGCTTCACAGAGCACAGATACGCAGTATTTT | CASSVASQSTDTQYF
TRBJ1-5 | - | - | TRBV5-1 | TGCGCCAGCAGCTTGGACTTTGGCAGAGGGGGACCCCAGCATTTT | CASSLDFGRGGPQHF
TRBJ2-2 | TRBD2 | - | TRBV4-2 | TGTGCCAGCAGCCATAGCGGGGGGGGAACCGGGGAGCTGTTTTTT | CASSHSGGGTGELFF
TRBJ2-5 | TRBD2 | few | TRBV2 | TGTGCCAGCAGTGCCAATAGCGGGAACCAAGAGACCCAGTACTTC | CASSANSGNQETQYF
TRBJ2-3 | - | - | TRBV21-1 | TGTGCCAGCAGCAAAGTGTCGGTCGCACCAGATACGCAGTATTTT | CASSKVSVAPDTQYF
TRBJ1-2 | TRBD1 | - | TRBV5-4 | TGTGCCAGCAGTGAAGGGGGCAGGACGAACTATGGCTACACCTTC | CASSEGGRTNYGYTF
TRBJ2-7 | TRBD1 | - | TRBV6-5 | TGTGCCAGCAGAGTGACAGGGATCCCCTACGAGCAGTACTTC | CASRVTGIPYEQYF
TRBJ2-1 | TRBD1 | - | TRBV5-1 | TGCGCCAGCAGGGAACAGGGGCAAGAGTACAATGAGCAGTTCTTC | CASREQGQEYNEQFF
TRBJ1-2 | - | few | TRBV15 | TGTGCCACCAGCAGAGATAGGGGGAACTATGGCTACACCTTC | CATSRDRGNYGYTF
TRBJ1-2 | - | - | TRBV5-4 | TGTGCCAGCAGCTTGGGGGTCGGGGACTATGGCTACACCTTC | CASSLGVGDYGYTF
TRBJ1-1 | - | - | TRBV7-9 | TGTGCCAGCAGCGCGCAAGGACTTGACAACACTGAAGCTTTCTTT | CASSAQGLDNTEAFF
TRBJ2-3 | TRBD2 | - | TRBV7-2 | TGTGCCAGCAGCTTAACTAGCGGGGAAACAGATACGCAGTATTTT | CASSLTSGETDTQYF
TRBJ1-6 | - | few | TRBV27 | TGTGCCAGCAGGGTGGCCGTTAATTCACCCCTCCACTTT | CASRVAVNSPLHF
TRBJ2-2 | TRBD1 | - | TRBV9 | TGTGCCAGCAGCCGGGGACAGGGGGAGCTCACCGGGGAGCTGTTTTTT | CASSRGQGELTGELFF
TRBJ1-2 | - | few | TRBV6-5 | TGTGCCAGCAGTTACAGGTCGGGGTATGGCTACACCTTC | CASSYRSGYGYTF
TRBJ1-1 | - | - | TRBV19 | TGTGCCAGTAGTATAGGGCAGGGAGGGGCTGAAGCTTTCTTT | CASSIGQGGAEAFF
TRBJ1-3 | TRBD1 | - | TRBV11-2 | TGTGCCAGCAGCTTCAGGGGGATCGGGACAGGCCGCTCTGGAAACACCATATATTTT | CASSFRGIGTGRSGNTIYF
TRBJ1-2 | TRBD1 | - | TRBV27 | TGTGCCAGCAGTGCCGGGACAGACTATGGCTACACCTTC | CASSAGTDYGYTF
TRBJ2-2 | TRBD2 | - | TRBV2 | TGTGCCAGCAGCATCGGACTAGCGAATACCGGGGAGCTGTTTTTT | CASSIGLANTGELFF
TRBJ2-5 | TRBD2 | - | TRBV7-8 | TGTGCCAGCCGGGCGGGGGGGGAGACCCAGTACTTC | CASRAGGETQYF
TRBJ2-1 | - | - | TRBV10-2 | TGCGCCAGCAGTATGACTAGTTACGGTGAGCAGTTCTTC | CASSMTSYGEQFF